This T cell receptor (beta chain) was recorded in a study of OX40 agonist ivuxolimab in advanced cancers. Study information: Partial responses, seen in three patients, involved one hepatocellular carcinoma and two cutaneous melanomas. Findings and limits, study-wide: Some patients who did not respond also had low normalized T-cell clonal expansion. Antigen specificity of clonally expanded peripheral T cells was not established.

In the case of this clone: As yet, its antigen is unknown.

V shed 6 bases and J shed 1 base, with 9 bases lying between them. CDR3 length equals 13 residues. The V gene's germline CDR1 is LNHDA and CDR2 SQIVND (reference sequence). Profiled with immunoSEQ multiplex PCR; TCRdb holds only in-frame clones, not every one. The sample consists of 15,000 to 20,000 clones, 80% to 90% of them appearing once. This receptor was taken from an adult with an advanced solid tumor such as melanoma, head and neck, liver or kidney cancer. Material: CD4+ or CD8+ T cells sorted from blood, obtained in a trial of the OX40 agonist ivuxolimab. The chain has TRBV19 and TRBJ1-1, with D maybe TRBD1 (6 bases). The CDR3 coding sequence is TGTGCCAGTAGGACAGGCGAGAACACTGAAGCTTTCTTT. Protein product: CASRTGENTEAFF.